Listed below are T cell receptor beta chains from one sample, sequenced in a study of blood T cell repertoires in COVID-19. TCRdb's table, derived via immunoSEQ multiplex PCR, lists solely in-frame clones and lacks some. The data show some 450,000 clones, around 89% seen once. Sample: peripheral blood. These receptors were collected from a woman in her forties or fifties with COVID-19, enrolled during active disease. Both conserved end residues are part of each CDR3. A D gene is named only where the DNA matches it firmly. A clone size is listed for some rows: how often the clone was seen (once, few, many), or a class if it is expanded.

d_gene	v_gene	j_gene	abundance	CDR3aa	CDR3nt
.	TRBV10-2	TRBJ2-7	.	CASIGGDRGVNEQYF	TGCGCCAGCATCGGGGGCGATCGGGGGGTGAACGAGCAGTACTTC
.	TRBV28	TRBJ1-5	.	CASSLIFYGNQPQHF	TGTGCCAGCAGTTTGATCTTCTACGGCAATCAGCCCCAGCATTTT
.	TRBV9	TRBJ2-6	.	CASSTPGAGANVLTF	TGTGCCAGCAGTACCCCTGGTGCGGGGGCCAACGTCCTGACTTTC
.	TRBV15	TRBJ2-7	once	CATSRDGGTPSPEQYF	TGTGCCACCAGCAGAGATGGTGGGACTCCGTCACCCGAGCAGTACTTC
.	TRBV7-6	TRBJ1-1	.	CASSPAATQVSTEAFF	TGTGCCAGCAGCCCGGCGGCCACACAGGTGAGCACTGAAGCTTTCTTT
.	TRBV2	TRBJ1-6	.	CASSGRRDTSYNSPLHF	TGTGCCAGCAGTGGAAGACGGGACACCTCCTATAATTCACCCCTCCACTTT
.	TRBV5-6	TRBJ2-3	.	CASSRGGYHSTDTQYF	TGTGCCAGCAGCCGAGGGGGTTATCATAGCACAGATACGCAGTATTTT
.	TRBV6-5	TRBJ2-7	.	CASSPSLEDEQYF	TGTGCCAGCAGCCCCTCGTTGGAGGACGAGCAGTACTTC
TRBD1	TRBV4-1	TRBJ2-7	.	CASSQEQGLTNEQYF	TGCGCCAGCAGCCAAGAACAGGGGCTTACCAACGAGCAGTACTTC
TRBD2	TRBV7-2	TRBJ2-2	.	CASRDPRGGRTGELFF	TGTGCCAGCCGGGATCCGCGGGGGGGCAGGACCGGGGAGCTGTTTTTT
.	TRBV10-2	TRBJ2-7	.	CASSESGISYEQYF	TGCGCCAGCAGTGAGTCCGGGATCTCCTACGAGCAGTACTTC
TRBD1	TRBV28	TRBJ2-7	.	CASSLRQGTYEQYF	TGTGCCAGCAGTTTACGACAGGGAACCTACGAGCAGTACTTC
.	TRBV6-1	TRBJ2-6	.	CASSERGFSGANVLTF	TGTGCCAGCAGTGAAAGAGGGTTCTCTGGGGCCAACGTCCTGACTTTC
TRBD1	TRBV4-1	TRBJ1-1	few	CASSQDRTGTNTEAFF	TGCGCCAGCAGCCAAGATAGGACAGGCACGAACACTGAAGCTTTCTTT
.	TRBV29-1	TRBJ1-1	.	CSVGGGGTEAFF	TGCAGCGTTGGGGGAGGGGGCACTGAAGCTTTCTTT
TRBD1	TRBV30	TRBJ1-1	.	CACRQGVDGAEAFF	TGTGCCTGTCGCCAGGGGGTTGATGGGGCTGAAGCTTTCTTT
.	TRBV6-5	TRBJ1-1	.	CASSRGNTEAFF	TGTGCCAGCAGCCGGGGGAACACTGAAGCTTTCTTT
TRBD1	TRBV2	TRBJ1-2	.	CASKPGQNLYGYTF	TGTGCCAGCAAACCGGGACAGAATCTCTATGGCTACACCTTC
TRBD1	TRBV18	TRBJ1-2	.	CASSLDRGDYGYTF	TGTGCCAGCTCCCTCGACAGGGGAGACTATGGCTACACCTTC
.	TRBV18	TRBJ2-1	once	CASSLGGTVNEQFF	TGTGCCAGCTCACTTGGCGGGACTGTCAATGAGCAGTTCTTC
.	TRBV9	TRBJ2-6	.	CASSVGGSGANVLTF	TGTGCCAGCAGCGTTGGCGGCTCTGGGGCCAACGTCCTGACTTTC
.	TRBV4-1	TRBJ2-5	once	CASSQVGGARETQYF	TGCGCCAGCAGCCAAGTGGGCGGGGCGCGAGAGACCCAGTACTTC
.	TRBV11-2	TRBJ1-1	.	CASSLVSSSTEAFF	TGTGCCAGCAGCTTAGTCTCGTCTAGTACTGAAGCTTTCTTT
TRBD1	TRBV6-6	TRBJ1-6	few	CASSPDRAGNSPLHF	TGTGCCAGCAGTCCCGACAGGGCGGGTAATTCACCCCTCCACTTT
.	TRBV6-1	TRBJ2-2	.	CASSDPGYDGELFF	TGTGCCAGCAGTGACCCAGGGTATGACGGGGAGCTGTTTTTT
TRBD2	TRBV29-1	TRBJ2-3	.	CSVEDSGTDTQYF	TGCAGCGTTGAAGATAGCGGGACAGATACGCAGTATTTT
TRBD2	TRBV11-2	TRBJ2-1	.	CASSWPGGDEQFF	TGTGCCAGCAGCTGGCCGGGGGGGGATGAGCAGTTCTTC
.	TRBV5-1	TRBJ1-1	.	CASSRLTANTEAFF	TGCGCCAGCAGTCGATTGACAGCGAACACTGAAGCTTTCTTT
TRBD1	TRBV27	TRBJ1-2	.	CASSTQPGGLGGYTF	TGTGCCAGCAGTACCCAACCAGGGGGCTTGGGTGGCTACACCTTC
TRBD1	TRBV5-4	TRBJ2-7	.	CASSPRQGLGEQYF	TGTGCCAGCAGCCCCCGACAGGGGTTAGGCGAGCAGTACTTC
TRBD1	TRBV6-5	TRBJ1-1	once	CASRQGPSNTEAFF	TGTGCCAGCCGACAGGGGCCCTCGAACACTGAAGCTTTCTTT
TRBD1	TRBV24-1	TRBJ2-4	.	CATSRGQGGIQYF	TGTGCCACCAGTCGGGGACAGGGTGGCATTCAGTACTTC
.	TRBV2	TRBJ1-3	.	CASSGGSSGNTIYF	TGTGCCAGCAGTGGTGGGAGCTCTGGAAACACCATATATTTT
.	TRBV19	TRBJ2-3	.	CASEGGVTDTQYF	TGTGCCAGTGAAGGGGGGGTGACAGATACGCAGTATTTT
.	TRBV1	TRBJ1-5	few	CTSRGQGNQPQHF	TGCACCAGCAGAGGACAGGGAAATCAGCCCCAGCATTTT
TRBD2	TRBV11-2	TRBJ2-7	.	CASSLGTSDFYEQYF	TGTGCCAGCAGCTTAGGGACTAGCGACTTCTACGAGCAGTACTTC
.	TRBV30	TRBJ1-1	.	CAWRLMVGERENTEAFF	TGTGCCTGGAGATTAATGGTAGGGGAGCGGGAGAACACTGAAGCTTTCTTT
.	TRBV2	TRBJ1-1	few	CASSELALTTGSTEAFF	TGTGCCAGCAGTGAATTAGCATTGACAACCGGGAGCACTGAAGCTTTCTTT
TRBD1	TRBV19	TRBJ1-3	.	CASSTIGGQTSGNTIYF	TGTGCCAGTAGTACAATAGGGGGACAGACCTCTGGAAACACCATATATTTT
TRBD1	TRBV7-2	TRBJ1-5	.	CASSLADRPDQPQHF	TGTGCCAGCAGCTTAGCGGACAGGCCGGATCAGCCCCAGCATTTT
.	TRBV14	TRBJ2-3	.	CASSGGPDTQYF	TGTGCCAGCAGCGGGGGCCCAGATACGCAGTATTTT
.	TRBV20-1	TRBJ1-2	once	CSTGINYGYTF	TGCAGTACAGGGATAAACTATGGCTACACCTTC
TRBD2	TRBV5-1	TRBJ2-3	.	CATTRGGSTDTQYF	TGCGCCACCACTCGGGGGGGGAGCACAGATACGCAGTATTTT
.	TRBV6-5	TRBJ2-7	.	CASSYGQLSYEQYF	TGTGCCAGCAGTTACGGTCAGTTATCCTACGAGCAGTACTTC
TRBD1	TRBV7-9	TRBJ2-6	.	CASSAQGYGANVLTF	TGTGCCAGCAGCGCACAGGGGTACGGGGCCAACGTCCTGACTTTC
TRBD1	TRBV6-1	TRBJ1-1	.	CASSEDPGGEEAFF	TGTGCCAGCAGTGAAGATCCAGGGGGCGAGGAAGCTTTCTTT
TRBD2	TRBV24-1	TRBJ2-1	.	CATSSFLSGGTEDNEQFF	TGTGCCACCAGTAGTTTTCTGAGCGGGGGGACCGAAGACAATGAGCAGTTCTTC
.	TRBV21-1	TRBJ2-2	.	CASSIGPRGGPTGELFF	TGTGCCAGCAGCATCGGTCCACGGGGGGGCCCCACCGGGGAGCTGTTTTTT
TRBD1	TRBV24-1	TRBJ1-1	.	CATSAHRGGYTEAFF	TGTGCCACCAGTGCCCACAGGGGAGGTTACACTGAAGCTTTCTTT
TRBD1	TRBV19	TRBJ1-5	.	CASSIDRGPNQPQHF	TGTGCCAGTAGTATTGACAGGGGGCCCAATCAGCCCCAGCATTTT
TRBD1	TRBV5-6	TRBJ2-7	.	CASSSSGQGFEQYF	TGTGCCAGCAGCAGCTCGGGACAGGGTTTCGAGCAGTACTTC
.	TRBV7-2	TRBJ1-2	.	CASRGPVEGGYTF	TGTGCCAGCAGAGGGCCGGTGGAGGGGGGCTACACCTTC
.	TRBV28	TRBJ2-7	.	CASSSLTANSYEQYF	TGTGCCAGCAGTTCCTTGACAGCCAACTCCTACGAGCAGTACTTC
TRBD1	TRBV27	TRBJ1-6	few	CATFSTGHSPLHF	TGTGCCACCTTCTCGACAGGGCACTCACCCCTCCACTTT
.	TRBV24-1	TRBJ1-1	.	CATSDLSRNTEAFF	TGTGCCACCAGTGATTTATCCAGGAACACTGAAGCTTTCTTT
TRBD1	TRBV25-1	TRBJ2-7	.	CASSEYGTASYEQYF	TGTGCCAGCAGTGAATATGGGACAGCCTCCTACGAGCAGTACTTC